The 28 T cell receptor beta chains below were found in one sample sequenced in a study of beta chain features in type 1 diabetes. Regarding the study as a whole: A moderate, significant TCRB CDR3 shortening appeared in type 1 diabetes across four CD4+ subsets.

Their specific antigens are unknown. Since all of the isolated RNA was reverse transcribed, expressed TCRB transcripts were what got sequenced. The table came from immunoSEQ multiplex PCR; TCRdb's copy has only in-frame clones and leaves some out. Of around 650,000 clones in the sample, around 11% were seen once. Specimen: naive CD4+ T cells from blood. The receptors stem from a man younger than 45 with type 1 diabetes.

J is TRBJ2-6 and V is TRBV5-1; 8 bases are shared with TRBD1. With V trimmed by 0 bases and J by 3 bases, 8 bases remained unmatched. Germline CDR1 reads SGHRS; CDR2 reads YFSETQ. This CDR3 is 18 amino acids long. CDR3 nucleotides: TGCGCCAGCAGCTTGGAGCTCAGGGGGCGCGGTGGGGCCAACGTCCTGACTTTC. This translates into CASSLELRGRGGANVLTF.

This chain links TRBV6-6 with TRBJ2-1; 9 nucleotides line up with TRBD1. This CDR3 contains 13 residues. From germline, CDR1 is MNHNY and CDR2 SVGAGI (reference sequence). Losses at the gene ends were 11 bases for V and 6 bases for J; bases not matched to a gene: 8. CDR3 protein: CAGGQGPFNEQFF. CDR3 DNA sequence: TGTGCCGGGGGACAGGGACCCTTCAATGAGCAGTTCTTC.

The V and J genes are TRBV30 and TRBJ1-3, with no clear D. V lost 1 base to trimming and J lost 0 bases, with 10 bases between them. This CDR3 is built from 15 residues. CDR1 is GTSNPN, CDR2 SVGIG, per germline (reference sequence). CDR3 nucleotide sequence: TGTGCCTGGAGTGCTGGAGTTGGCTCTGGAAACACCATATATTTT. Amino acid sequence: CAWSAGVGSGNTIYF.

This clone was recorded a few times. The gene calls are TRBV2 and TRBJ2-4; 10 bases are shared with TRBD1. The CDR3 covers 15 residues. CDR1 is SNHLY, CDR2 FYNNEI, per germline. Trimming at V came to 6 bases and at J to 6 bases, leaving 8 bases not matched to a gene. The CDR3, as DNA: TGTGCCAGCAGGGAGAAGACAGGGGGCCTAAACATTCAGTACTTC. This codes for CASREKTGGLNIQYF.

This clone showed up just a few times. This rearrangement joins TRBV18 to TRBJ2-7; no reliable D call. Germline loops: CDR1 KGHSH, CDR2 LQKENI. V lost 0 bases to trimming and J lost 6 bases, with 6 bases between them. The length of the CDR3 is 12 residues. The CDR3 here is CASSPPIGEQYF. In DNA form, the CDR3 reads TGTGCCAGCTCACCACCTATAGGCGAGCAGTACTTC.

The table lists this clone with a few counts. V gene TRBV7-8 combines with J gene TRBJ2-1; 7 nucleotides line up with TRBD2. Germline loops: CDR1 SGHVS, CDR2 FQNEAQ. The trim removed 1 base at V and 4 bases at J, leaving 16 bases unmatched. The CDR3 runs to 19 residues. In nucleotides, the CDR3 is TGTGCCAGCAGCTTAGAGGGAGGGCAGGTGGTCGGTGGTTACAATGAGCAGTTCTTC. This translates into CASSLEGGQVVGGYNEQFF.

This clone was counted a few times. The V gene is TRBV7-2, the J gene TRBJ2-7; TRBD1 agrees at 7 bases. Germline CDR1 SGHTA, CDR2 FQGNSA. The CDR3 extends over 14 amino acids. With V trimmed by 5 bases and J by 0 bases, 4 bases remained unmatched. The DNA for the CDR3 is TGTGCCAGCAGCGTGGGACAGACCTCCTACGAGCAGTACTTC. Translation gives CASSVGQTSYEQYF. Looking up the rest from reference TRBV7-2 and TRBJ2-7 gives the full variable domain: GAGVSQSPSNKVTEKGKDVELRCDPISGHTALYWYRQSLGQGLEFLIYFQGNSAPDKSGLPSDRFSAERTGGSVSTLTIQRTQQEDSAVYLCASSVGQTSYEQYFGPGTRLTVT.

This clone came up a few times. The chain recombines TRBV7-2 with TRBJ2-1; D not resolved. The length of the CDR3 is 12 residues. The V gene lost 3 bases and the J gene lost 9 bases, with 9 bases spanning the gap. Per germline, CDR1 SGHTA and CDR2 FQGNSA. The CDR3 nucleotides read TGTGCCAGCAGCTTTTGGCAGCTTGAGCAGTTCTTC. This sequence encodes CASSFWQLEQFF.

The rearrangement links TRBV9 to TRBJ2-3, with D hard to call. Germline CDR1 SGDLS, CDR2 YYNGEE. Trimming stripped 0 bases from V and 5 bases from J, with 7 bases between. This CDR3 comprises 13 residues. CDR3 region: CASSVAEGDTQYF. The CDR3, as DNA: TGTGCCAGCAGCGTAGCTGAAGGAGATACGCAGTATTTT.

This clone appeared a few times. The chain couples TRBV5-4 to TRBJ1-3; perhaps TRBD1 as D (6 bases). The germline CDR1 and CDR2 sequences are SGHNT and YYREEE (reference sequence). The CDR3 covers 15 residues. The V and J ends lost 3 bases and 4 bases respectively, with 14 bases between them. The CDR3 region is CASSSTGAGGNTIYF. DNA of the CDR3: TGTGCCAGCAGCTCCACGGGGGCTGGGGGAAACACCATATATTTT.

This clone showed up just a few times. This chain joins TRBV30 and TRBJ1-2; D not resolved. Germline V gene lookup returns CDR1 GTSNPN and CDR2 SVGIG (reference sequence). The V end lost 1 base, the J end lost 6 bases, and 9 bases lay between the germline ends. The CDR3 is 12 residues long. CDR3 nucleotides: TGTGCCTGGAGTGGTAAAGGCAATGGCTACACCTTC. Translated: CAWSGKGNGYTF.

The rearrangement links TRBV18 to TRBJ2-5, with TRBD2 matching 9 bases. The ends lost 3 bases at V and 3 bases at J; junction bases unmatched: 5. Germline loops: CDR1 KGHSH, CDR2 LQKENI. The CDR3 has 15 residues. CDR3 sequence reads: CASSPRSSGEETQYF. CDR3 in DNA: TGTGCCAGCTCACCCCGGTCTAGCGGGGAAGAGACCCAGTACTTC.

Details on this clone: Different DNA sequences within this sample yield the same CDR3. The chain carries TRBV5-1 and TRBJ2-1, with D unclear. The V gene's germline CDR1 is SGHRS and CDR2 YFSETQ. The CDR3 has 13 residues. Trimming cost V 0 bases and J 5 bases, with 6 bases left between them. The CDR3 bases are TGCGCCAGCAGCTTGGGCGTTAACAATGAGCAGTTCTTC. This codes for CASSLGVNNEQFF. The complete variable domain, with remaining parts taken from reference TRBV5-1 and TRBJ2-1, reads KAGVTQTPRYLIKTRGQQVTLSCSPISGHRSVSWYQQTPGQGLQFLFEYFSETQRNKGNFPGRFSGRQFSNSRSEMNVSTLELGDSALYLCASSLGVNNEQFFGPGTRLTVL.

This clone was detected only a few times. The J gene is TRBJ2-2, the V gene TRBV5-1; TRBD2 aligns across 7 bases. Germline V gene sequence: CDR1 SGHRS, CDR2 YFSETQ. V lost 1 base, J lost 0 bases, and 3 bases stayed unmatched. This CDR3 spans 16 amino acids. CDR3 nucleotides: TGCGCCAGCAGCTTGCAGGGAGGGACGAACACCGGGGAGCTGTTTTTT. It translates to CASSLQGGTNTGELFF.

There are a few counts of this clone. The chain has TRBV9 and TRBJ2-3; D is tentatively TRBD1 or TRBD2 (5 bases each). V was cut by 4 bases and J by 2 bases, with 20 bases left in between. This CDR3 comprises 17 residues. Germline V CDR1 and CDR2: SGDLS, YYNGEE. CDR3 nucleotides: TGTGCCAGCAGCTCCCGAGGGACCCGATGGGTCACAGATACGCAGTATTTT. It yields the protein CASSSRGTRWVTDTQYF.

This clone was recorded a few times. Other DNA sequences in this sample translate to the same CDR3. The chain recombines TRBV7-9 with TRBJ2-7; no clear D. From germline, CDR1 is SEHNR and CDR2 FQNEAQ (reference sequence). Trimming took off 1 base at V and 4 bases at J, with 8 bases between the two ends. The CDR3 consists of 13 residues. CDR3 nucleotides: TGTGCCAGCAGCTTAGGAGGAGTATACGAGCAGTACTTC. Its protein product is CASSLGGVYEQYF.

This clone has just a few counts. The V and J genes are TRBV5-6 and TRBJ2-5; possibly TRBD2 for D (6 bases). This CDR3 is 14 amino acids long. V was trimmed by 2 bases and J by 1 base, leaving 9 bases between them. The germline gives CDR1 SGHDT, CDR2 YYEEEE. The CDR3: CASSFGGPQETQYF. The CDR3 region has the DNA TGTGCCAGCAGCTTCGGGGGTCCCCAAGAGACCCAGTACTTC.

This clone was observed a few times. CDR3 protein: CASSQTGTGITEAFF. The CDR3 DNA is TGCGCCAGCAGCCAAACCGGGACAGGGATAACTGAAGCTTTCTTT. The chain links TRBV4-3 to TRBJ1-1; 9 bases map to TRBD1. This CDR3 has 15 amino acids. V lost 2 bases and J lost 5; bases outside the gene matches: 6. Germline assignment: CDR1 LGHNA and CDR2 YSLEER.

This clone was observed a few times. The chain has TRBV19 and TRBJ2-2; D is possibly TRBD1 (5 bases). V was cut by 6 bases and J by 1 base, with 12 bases left in between. This CDR3 region has 15 residues. The germline CDR1 and CDR2 sequences are LNHDA and SQIVND (reference sequence). The CDR3 reads CASRGQGENTGELFF. The CDR3 DNA is TGTGCCAGTAGGGGGCAGGGTGAGAACACCGGGGAGCTGTTTTTT.

Turning to this clone: The same CDR3 can be traced to other DNA sequences in this sample. The rearrangement links TRBV14 to TRBJ1-2; no firm D call. The CDR3 spans 13 residues. The germline V and J ends were trimmed by 1 base and 4 bases, with 7 bases remaining between them. Germline CDR1 is SGHDN and CDR2 is FVKESK. CDR3 residues: CASSQVGSYGYTF. The CDR3 DNA sequence: TGTGCCAGCAGCCAAGTGGGCAGCTATGGCTACACCTTC.

As to this clone: A much larger clonotype is one base distant, so this may be a read error. V gene TRBV7-2 combines with J gene TRBJ1-2, with D unresolved. The length of the CDR3 is 12 residues. Germline V CDR1 and CDR2: SGHTA, FQGNSA. Trimming shortened V by 5 bases and J by 2 bases, and 6 bases separated the two germline ends. CDR3 coding DNA: TGTGCCAGCAGCCCCACCAACTATGGCTACACCTTC. It yields the protein CASSPTNYGYTF.

This clone has just a few counts. CDR3: CASSTQTFRNEQFF. CDR3 nucleotide sequence: TGTGCCAGCAGCACCCAAACCTTTCGGAATGAGCAGTTCTTC. The rearrangement links TRBV7-8 to TRBJ2-1; the D is unclear. Trimming took off 5 bases at V and 7 bases at J, with 15 bases between the two ends. This CDR3 region has 14 residues. Germline V gene sequence: CDR1 SGHVS, CDR2 FQNEAQ.

This clone was counted between two and nine times. This chain joins TRBV5-1 and TRBJ2-1, with D tentatively TRBD2 (5 bases). This CDR3 comprises 14 residues. Germline CDR1 reads SGHRS; CDR2 reads YFSETQ. The ends were cut back, 6 bases at V and 9 bases at J, with 19 bases in the middle. The CDR3 coding sequence is TGCGCCAGCAATCCTAGCCCCACGTTCACTGAGCAGTTCTTC. Residues: CASNPSPTFTEQFF.

This clone was detected a few times. CDR3 nucleotides: TGCGCCAGCAGCTCCATGGGGGGAGAGGAGACCCAGTACTTC. Amino acid sequence: CASSSMGGEETQYF. The V call is TRBV5-1, the J call TRBJ2-5; possibly TRBD2 for D (6 bases). CDR1 and CDR2 from the germline V gene are SGHRS and YFSETQ. Trimming pared 3 bases from V and 5 bases from J, leaving 14 bases between. The CDR3 totals 14 residues.

The CDR3: CASRRMQSSYNEQFF. The DNA of the CDR3 is TGTGCCAGCAGGAGGATGCAGAGCTCCTACAATGAGCAGTTCTTC. This chain uses TRBV7-2 with TRBJ2-1; no definite D call. CDR1 is SGHTA and CDR2 is FQGNSA in the germline V gene. This CDR3 contains 15 residues. Trimming removed 6 bases from V and 0 bases from J, with 12 bases in between.

This clone has just a few counts. The V gene is TRBV4-2, the J gene TRBJ2-1; either TRBD1 or TRBD2 may fit D (6 bases each). Germline values: CDR1 LGHNA, CDR2 YNFKEQ. This CDR3 comprises 15 residues. V lost 4 bases and J lost 0, with 10 bases in between. The CDR3 DNA follows: TGTGCCAGCAGCCTCCCGGGGGCCTCCTACAATGAGCAGTTCTTC. Protein product: CASSLPGASYNEQFF.

The V gene is TRBV28, the J gene TRBJ1-4, with 8 bases fitting TRBD1. CDR1 and CDR2 (germline): MDHEN, SYDVKM. The length of the CDR3 is 18 residues. The junction had 17 bases not matched to a gene; V was cut back by 5 bases and J by 6 bases. The CDR3: CASSPRDRSSGVYEKLFF. Here the CDR3 DNA reads TGTGCCAGCAGTCCCCGGGACAGGTCCTCGGGGGTTTATGAAAAACTGTTTTTT.

This clone was seen a few times. The CDR3 DNA reads as TGTGCCAGCAAAGACAGGGGAGATGGCTACACCTTC. It translates to CASKDRGDGYTF. The chain employs TRBV28 and TRBJ1-2; 8 bases map to TRBD1. The CDR3 length is 12 residues. Germline V gene data show CDR1 as MDHEN and CDR2 as SYDVKM. The junction had 4 bases not matched to a gene; V was cut back by 7 bases and J by 6 bases.